Listed below are T cell receptor beta chains from one sample, sequenced in a study of cytotoxic CD8 clonotypes in ibrutinib-treated CLL. Assay: immunoSEQ multiplex PCR; the TCRdb copy retains only in-frame clones and omits some. The table records 68,000 or so clones, 68% of them present only once. The sequenced sample was PBMCs, obtained after 12 months of ibrutinib treatment. Every receptor here comes from a human donor with chronic lymphocytic leukemia. The CDR3 runs from the conserved cysteine through the conserved F or W. Fields, in order: D gene, J gene, V gene, clone size, CDR3 protein, CDR3 DNA. D genes are given only for firm matches. Clone size appears in some rows only: once, few, many, or a class for an expanded clone.

D gene: -; J gene: TRBJ1-2; V gene: TRBV19; clone size: -; CDR3 protein: CASTPDRNYGYTF; CDR3 DNA: TGTGCCAGTACCCCAGACAGGAACTATGGCTACACCTTC
D gene: TRBD1; J gene: TRBJ1-1; V gene: TRBV6-4; clone size: -; CDR3 protein: CASSDGTGGLAKDTEAFF; CDR3 DNA: TGTGCCAGCAGTGACGGTACAGGGGGCCTGGCCAAAGACACTGAAGCTTTCTTT
D gene: TRBD1; J gene: TRBJ2-2; V gene: TRBV7-2; clone size: few; CDR3 protein: CASSRQGATGELFF; CDR3 DNA: TGTGCCAGCAGCCGACAGGGGGCGACCGGGGAGCTGTTTTTT
D gene: TRBD1; J gene: TRBJ2-2; V gene: TRBV6-5; clone size: -; CDR3 protein: CVSSSPGQGTGELFF; CDR3 DNA: TGTGTCAGCAGTTCACCGGGACAGGGGACCGGGGAGCTGTTTTTT
D gene: -; J gene: TRBJ1-2; V gene: TRBV10-3; clone size: -; CDR3 protein: CAISESWPSVGYGYTF; CDR3 DNA: TGTGCCATCAGTGAGTCTTGGCCCTCCGTGGGCTATGGCTACACCTTC
D gene: -; J gene: TRBJ1-6; V gene: TRBV5-4; clone size: -; CDR3 protein: CASSVDSSSPLHF; CDR3 DNA: TGTGCCAGCAGCGTGGACTCAAGTTCACCCCTCCACTTT
D gene: -; J gene: TRBJ1-1; V gene: TRBV6-1; clone size: -; CDR3 protein: CASRAGGTTEAFF; CDR3 DNA: TGTGCCAGCAGGGCGGGGGGTACCACTGAAGCTTTCTTT
D gene: -; J gene: TRBJ2-2; V gene: TRBV7-7; clone size: once; CDR3 protein: CASSPHRDTATGELFF; CDR3 DNA: TGTGCCAGCAGCCCCCACCGGGACACGGCGACCGGGGAGCTGTTTTTT
D gene: -; J gene: TRBJ1-2; V gene: TRBV28; clone size: -; CDR3 protein: CASSLGQRLYGYTF; CDR3 DNA: TGTGCCAGCAGCTTAGGACAGAGGCTCTATGGCTACACCTTC
D gene: TRBD1; J gene: TRBJ2-1; V gene: TRBV5-6; clone size: few; CDR3 protein: CASSLAGGVVFF; CDR3 DNA: TGTGCCAGCAGCTTGGCAGGGGGAGTTGTGTTCTTC
D gene: -; J gene: TRBJ2-1; V gene: TRBV6-1; clone size: -; CDR3 protein: CASRPGYYNEQFF; CDR3 DNA: TGTGCCAGCCGGCCAGGTTATTACAATGAGCAGTTCTTC
D gene: -; J gene: TRBJ1-3; V gene: TRBV5-1; clone size: -; CDR3 protein: CASSLWAGVGNTIYF; CDR3 DNA: TGCGCCAGCAGCTTGTGGGCAGGGGTCGGAAACACCATATATTTT
D gene: TRBD1; J gene: TRBJ1-5; V gene: TRBV11-2; clone size: -; CDR3 protein: CASSFRQGAGNQPQHF; CDR3 DNA: TGTGCCAGCAGCTTCAGACAGGGGGCTGGCAATCAGCCCCAGCATTTT
D gene: TRBD1; J gene: TRBJ2-7; V gene: TRBV5-1; clone size: few; CDR3 protein: CASSFHPGQGTYEQYF; CDR3 DNA: TGCGCCAGCAGCTTTCATCCGGGACAGGGAACCTACGAGCAGTACTTC
D gene: -; J gene: TRBJ1-1; V gene: TRBV19; clone size: -; CDR3 protein: CASSIGQRSEAFF; CDR3 DNA: TGTGCCAGTAGTATAGGGCAGAGATCTGAAGCTTTCTTT
D gene: -; J gene: TRBJ1-1; V gene: TRBV19; clone size: few; CDR3 protein: CASTDSGFSTEAFF; CDR3 DNA: TGTGCCAGTACCGATTCAGGTTTCTCCACTGAAGCTTTCTTT
D gene: TRBD1; J gene: TRBJ1-2; V gene: TRBV10-3; clone size: -; CDR3 protein: CAIRPGQGDYGYTF; CDR3 DNA: TGTGCCATCAGGCCAGGACAGGGAGACTATGGCTACACCTTC
D gene: TRBD1; J gene: TRBJ1-4; V gene: TRBV28; clone size: -; CDR3 protein: CASSAGTGEKLFF; CDR3 DNA: TGTGCCAGCAGTGCCGGGACAGGGGAAAAACTGTTTTTT